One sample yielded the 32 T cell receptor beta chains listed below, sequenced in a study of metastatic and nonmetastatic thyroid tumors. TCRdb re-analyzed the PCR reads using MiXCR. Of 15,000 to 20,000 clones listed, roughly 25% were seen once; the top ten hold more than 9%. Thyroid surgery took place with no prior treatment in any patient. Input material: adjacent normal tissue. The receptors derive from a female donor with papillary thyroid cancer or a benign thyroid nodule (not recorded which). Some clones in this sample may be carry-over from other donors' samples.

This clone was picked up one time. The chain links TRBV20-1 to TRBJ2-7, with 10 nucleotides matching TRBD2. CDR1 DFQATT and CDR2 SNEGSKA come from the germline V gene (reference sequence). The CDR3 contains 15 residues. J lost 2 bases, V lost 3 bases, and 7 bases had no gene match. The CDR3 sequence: CSARPFSGRTYEQYF. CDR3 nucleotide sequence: TGCAGTGCTAGGCCGTTTAGCGGGAGGACCTACGAGCAGTACTTC.

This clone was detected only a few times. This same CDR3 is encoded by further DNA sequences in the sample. CDR3 sequence (DNA): TGTGCCAGCAGTGAATCCGTGGGGATAGGGGAGCTGTTTTTT. Its protein product is CASSESVGIGELFF. The chain recombines TRBV6-1 with TRBJ2-2; D call uncertain. The V and J ends lost 2 bases and 8 bases respectively, with 12 bases between them. The CDR3 runs to 14 residues. CDR1 is MNHNS, CDR2 SASEGT, per germline.

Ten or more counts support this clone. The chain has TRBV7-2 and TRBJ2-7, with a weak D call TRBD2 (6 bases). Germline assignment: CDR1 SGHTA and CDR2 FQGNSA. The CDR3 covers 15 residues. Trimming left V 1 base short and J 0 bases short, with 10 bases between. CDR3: CASSLGGGISYEQYF. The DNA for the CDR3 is TGTGCCAGCAGCTTAGGAGGAGGGATCTCCTACGAGCAGTACTTC.

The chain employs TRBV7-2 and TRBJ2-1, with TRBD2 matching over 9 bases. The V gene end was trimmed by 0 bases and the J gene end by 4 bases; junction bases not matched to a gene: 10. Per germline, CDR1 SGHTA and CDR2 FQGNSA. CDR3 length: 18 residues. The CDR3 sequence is CASSLAWGGRALYNEQFF. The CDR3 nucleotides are TGTGCCAGCAGCTTAGCGTGGGGCGGGAGGGCCCTGTACAATGAGCAGTTCTTC.

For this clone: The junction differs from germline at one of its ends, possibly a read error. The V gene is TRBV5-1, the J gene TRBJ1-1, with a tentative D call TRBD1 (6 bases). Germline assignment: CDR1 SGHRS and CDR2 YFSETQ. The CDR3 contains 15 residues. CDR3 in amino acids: CASSLVGGLGTEAFF. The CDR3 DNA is TGCGCCAGTAGCTTGGTAGGGGGTCTTGGCACTGAAGCTTTCTTT.

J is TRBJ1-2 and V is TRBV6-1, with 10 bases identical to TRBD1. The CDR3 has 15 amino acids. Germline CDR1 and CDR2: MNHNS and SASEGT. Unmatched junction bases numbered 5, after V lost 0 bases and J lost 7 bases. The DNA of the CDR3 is TGTGCCAGCAGTGAAGCGACAGGGGGCTGGGGTGGCTACACCTTC. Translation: CASSEATGGWGGYTF.

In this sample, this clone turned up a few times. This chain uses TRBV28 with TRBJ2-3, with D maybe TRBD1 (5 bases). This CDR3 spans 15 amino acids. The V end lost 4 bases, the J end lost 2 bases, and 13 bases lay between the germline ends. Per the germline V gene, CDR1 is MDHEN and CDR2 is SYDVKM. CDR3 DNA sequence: TGTGCCAGCAGTTGGGGAAGGACAAACACAGATACGCAGTATTTT. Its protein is CASSWGRTNTDTQYF.

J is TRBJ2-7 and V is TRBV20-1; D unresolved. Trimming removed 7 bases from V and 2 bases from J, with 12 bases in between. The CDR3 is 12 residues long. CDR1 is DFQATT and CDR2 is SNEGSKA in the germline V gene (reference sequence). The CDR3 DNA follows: TGCAGTGTCACGCCCACAGCCTACGAGCAGTACTTC. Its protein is CSVTPTAYEQYF.

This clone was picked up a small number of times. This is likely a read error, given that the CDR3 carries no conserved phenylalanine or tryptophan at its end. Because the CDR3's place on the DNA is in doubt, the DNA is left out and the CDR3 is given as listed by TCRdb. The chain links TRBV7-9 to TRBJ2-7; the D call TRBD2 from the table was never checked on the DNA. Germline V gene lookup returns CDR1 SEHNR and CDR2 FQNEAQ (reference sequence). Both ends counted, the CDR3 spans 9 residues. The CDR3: CASSSRTSG.

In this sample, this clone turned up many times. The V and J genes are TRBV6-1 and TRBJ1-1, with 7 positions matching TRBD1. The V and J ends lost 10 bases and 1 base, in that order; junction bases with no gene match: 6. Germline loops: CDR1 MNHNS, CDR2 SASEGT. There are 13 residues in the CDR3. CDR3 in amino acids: CATDRDRNTEAFF. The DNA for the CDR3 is TGTGCCACCGACCGGGACAGGAACACTGAAGCTTTCTTT.

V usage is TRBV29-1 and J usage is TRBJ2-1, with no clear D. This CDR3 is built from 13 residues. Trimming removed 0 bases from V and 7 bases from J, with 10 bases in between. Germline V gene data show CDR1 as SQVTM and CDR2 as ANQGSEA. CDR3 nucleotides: TGCAGCGTTGAAGACACAGTGCGAAATGAGCAGTTCTTC. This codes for CSVEDTVRNEQFF.

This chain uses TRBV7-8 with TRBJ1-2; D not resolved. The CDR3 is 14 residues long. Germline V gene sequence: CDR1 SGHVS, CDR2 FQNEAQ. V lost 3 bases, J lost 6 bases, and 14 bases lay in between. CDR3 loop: CASSFNLRFNGYTF. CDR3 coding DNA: TGTGCCAGCAGCTTTAACCTAAGGTTCAATGGCTACACCTTC.

CDR3 sequence reads: CASSLDPGAGELFF. The CDR3 region has the DNA TGCGCCAGCAGCTTGGATCCGGGAGCCGGGGAGCTGTTTTTT. V and J are TRBV5-1 and TRBJ2-2, with a tentative D call TRBD2 (6 bases). This CDR3 is 14 amino acids long. The V gene's germline CDR1 is SGHRS and CDR2 YFSETQ. Trimming stripped 0 bases from V and 6 bases from J, with 9 bases between.

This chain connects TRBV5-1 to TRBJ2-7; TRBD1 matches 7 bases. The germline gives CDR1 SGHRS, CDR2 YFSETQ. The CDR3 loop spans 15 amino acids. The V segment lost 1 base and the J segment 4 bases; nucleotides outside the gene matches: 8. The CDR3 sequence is CASSLTQGWRYEQYF. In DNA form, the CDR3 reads TGCGCCAGCAGCTTGACACAGGGGTGGCGTTACGAGCAGTACTTC.

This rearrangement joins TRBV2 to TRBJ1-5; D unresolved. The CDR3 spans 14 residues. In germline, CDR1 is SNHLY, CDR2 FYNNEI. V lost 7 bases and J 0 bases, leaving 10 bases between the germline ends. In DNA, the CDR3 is TGTGCCAGCACAGCACAAACTAGCAATCAGCCCCAGCATTTT. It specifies CASTAQTSNQPQHF.

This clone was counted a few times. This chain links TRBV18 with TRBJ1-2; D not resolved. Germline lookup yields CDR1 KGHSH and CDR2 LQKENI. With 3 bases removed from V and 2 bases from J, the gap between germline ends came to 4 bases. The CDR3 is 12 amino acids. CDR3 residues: CASSPENYGYTF. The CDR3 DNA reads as TGTGCCAGCTCACCGGAAAACTATGGCTACACCTTC.

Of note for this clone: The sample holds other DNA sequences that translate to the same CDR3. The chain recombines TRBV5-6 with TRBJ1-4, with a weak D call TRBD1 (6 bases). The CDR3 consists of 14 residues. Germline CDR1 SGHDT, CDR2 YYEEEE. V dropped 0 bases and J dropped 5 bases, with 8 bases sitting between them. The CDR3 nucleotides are TGTGCCAGCAGCTTGGTGGGGGCGAATGAAAAACTGTTTTTT. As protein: CASSLVGANEKLFF.

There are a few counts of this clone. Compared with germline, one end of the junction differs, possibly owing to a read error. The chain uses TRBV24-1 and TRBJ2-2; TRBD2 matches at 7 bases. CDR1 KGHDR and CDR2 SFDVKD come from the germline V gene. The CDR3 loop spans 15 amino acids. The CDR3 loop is CATSETSPNTGELFF. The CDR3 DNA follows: TGTGCCACCAGTGAGACTAGCCCGAATACCGGGGAGCTGTTTTTT.

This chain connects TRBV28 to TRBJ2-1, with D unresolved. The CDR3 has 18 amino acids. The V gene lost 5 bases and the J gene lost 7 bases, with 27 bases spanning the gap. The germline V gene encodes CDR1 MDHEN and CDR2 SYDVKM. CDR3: CASSLRDGLSWIINEQFF. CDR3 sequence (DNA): TGTGCCAGCAGTCTCCGCGATGGCCTTAGCTGGATAATAAATGAGCAGTTCTTC.

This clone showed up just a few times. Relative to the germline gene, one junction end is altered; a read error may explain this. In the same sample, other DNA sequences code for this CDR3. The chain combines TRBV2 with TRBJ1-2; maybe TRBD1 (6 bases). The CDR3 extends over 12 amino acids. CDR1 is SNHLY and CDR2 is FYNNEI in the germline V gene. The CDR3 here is CARHRANYGYTF. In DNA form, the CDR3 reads TGTGCCAGGCACAGGGCTAACTATGGCTACACCTTT.

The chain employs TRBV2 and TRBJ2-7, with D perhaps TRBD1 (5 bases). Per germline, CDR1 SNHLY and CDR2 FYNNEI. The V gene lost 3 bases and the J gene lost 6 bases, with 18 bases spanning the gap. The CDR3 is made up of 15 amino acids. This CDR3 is CASSDISTDGSEQYF. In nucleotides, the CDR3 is TGTGCCAGCAGTGACATCTCGACAGATGGGTCCGAGCAGTACTTC.

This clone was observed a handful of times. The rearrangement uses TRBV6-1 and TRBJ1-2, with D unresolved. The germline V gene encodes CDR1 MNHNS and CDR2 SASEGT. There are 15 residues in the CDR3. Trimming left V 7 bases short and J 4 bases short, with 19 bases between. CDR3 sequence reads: CASIPIQWPGYGYTF. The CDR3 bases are TGTGCCAGCATCCCCATCCAGTGGCCTGGCTATGGCTACACCTTC.

This chain's CDR3 is CASSLEYGTGVTYGYTF. CDR3 DNA sequence: TGTGCCAGCAGCTTAGAGTACGGGACAGGGGTGACCTATGGCTACACCTTC. This chain links TRBV11-2 with TRBJ1-2; TRBD1 matches 10 bases. The ends lost 0 bases at V and 4 bases at J; junction bases unmatched: 8. The CDR3 covers 17 residues. Germline V gives CDR1 SGHAT, CDR2 FQNNGV. The full variable domain, with the rest looked up from reference TRBV11-2 and TRBJ1-2, is EAGVAQSPRYKIIEKRQSVAFWCNPISGHATLYWYQQILGQGPKLLIQFQNNGVVDDSQLPKDRFSAERLKGVDSTLKIQPAKLEDSAVYLCASSLEYGTGVTYGYTFGSGTRLTVV.

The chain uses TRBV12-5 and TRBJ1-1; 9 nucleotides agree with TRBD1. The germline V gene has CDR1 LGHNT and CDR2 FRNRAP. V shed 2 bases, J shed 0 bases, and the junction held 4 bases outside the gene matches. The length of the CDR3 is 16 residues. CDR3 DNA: TGTGCTAGTGGTTTGACGGGGACAGGGTTGAACACTGAAGCTTTCTTT. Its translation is CASGLTGTGLNTEAFF.

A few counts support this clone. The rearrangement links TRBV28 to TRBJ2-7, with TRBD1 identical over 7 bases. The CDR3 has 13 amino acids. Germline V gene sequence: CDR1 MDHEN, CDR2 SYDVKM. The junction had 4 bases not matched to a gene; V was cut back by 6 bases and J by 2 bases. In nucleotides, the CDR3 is TGTGCCAGCAGACCAGGGGGTACCTACGAGCAGTACTTC. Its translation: CASRPGGTYEQYF. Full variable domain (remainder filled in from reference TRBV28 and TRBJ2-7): DVKVTQSSRYLVKRTGEKVFLECVQDMDHENMFWYRQDPGLGLRLIYFSYDVKMKEKGDIPEGYSVSREKKERFSLILESASTNQTSMYLCASRPGGTYEQYFGPGTRLTVT.

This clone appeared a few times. The CDR3 DNA reads as TGTGCCAGCAGTTCCGGGACAGATAATGAAAAACTGTTTTTT. This translates into CASSSGTDNEKLFF. The rearrangement joins TRBV2 to TRBJ1-4, with 7 nucleotides matching TRBD1. Germline assignment: CDR1 SNHLY and CDR2 FYNNEI. Unmatched junction bases numbered 4, after V lost 5 bases and J lost 4 bases. This CDR3 is 14 amino acids long.

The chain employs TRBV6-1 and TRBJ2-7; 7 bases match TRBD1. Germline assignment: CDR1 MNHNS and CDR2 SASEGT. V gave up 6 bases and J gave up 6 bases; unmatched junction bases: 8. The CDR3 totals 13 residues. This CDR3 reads CASRVQGTCEQYF. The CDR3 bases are TGTGCCAGCAGGGTACAGGGGACCTGCGAGCAGTACTTC.

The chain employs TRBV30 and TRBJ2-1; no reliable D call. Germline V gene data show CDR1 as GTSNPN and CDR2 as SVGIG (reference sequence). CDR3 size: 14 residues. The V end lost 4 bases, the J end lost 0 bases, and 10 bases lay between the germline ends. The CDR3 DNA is TGTGCCTGGAATGGTGCGTGCTCCTACAATGAGCAGTTCTTC. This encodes CAWNGACSYNEQFF. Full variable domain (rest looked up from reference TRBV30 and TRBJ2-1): SQTIHQWPATLVQPVGSPLSLECTVEGTSNPNLYWYRQAAGRGLQLLFYSVGIGQISSEVPQNLSASRPQDRQFILSSKKLLLSDSGFYLCAWNGACSYNEQFFGPGTRLTVL.

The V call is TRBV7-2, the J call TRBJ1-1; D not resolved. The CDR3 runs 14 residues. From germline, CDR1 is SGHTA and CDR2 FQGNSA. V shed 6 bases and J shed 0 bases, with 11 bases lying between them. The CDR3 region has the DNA TGTGCCAGCAGATTTACGCTCATGAACACTGAAGCTTTCTTT. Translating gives CASRFTLMNTEAFF.

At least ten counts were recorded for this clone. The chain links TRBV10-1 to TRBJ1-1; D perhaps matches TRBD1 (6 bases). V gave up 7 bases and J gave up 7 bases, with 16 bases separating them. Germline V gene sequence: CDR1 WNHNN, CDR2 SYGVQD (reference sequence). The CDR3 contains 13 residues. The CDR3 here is CASKRQVDDEAFF. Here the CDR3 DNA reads TGCGCCAGCAAAAGACAGGTCGATGATGAAGCTTTCTTT.

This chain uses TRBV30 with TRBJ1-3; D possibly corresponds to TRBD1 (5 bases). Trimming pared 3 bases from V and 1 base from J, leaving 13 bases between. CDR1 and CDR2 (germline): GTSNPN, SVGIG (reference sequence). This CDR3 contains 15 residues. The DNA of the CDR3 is TGTGCCTGGAGCCCCGGGGGGGGGTCTGGAAACACCATATATTTT. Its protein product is CAWSPGGGSGNTIYF. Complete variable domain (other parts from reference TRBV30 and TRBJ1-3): SQTIHQWPATLVQPVGSPLSLECTVEGTSNPNLYWYRQAAGRGLQLLFYSVGIGQISSEVPQNLSASRPQDRQFILSSKKLLLSDSGFYLCAWSPGGGSGNTIYFGEGSWLTVV.

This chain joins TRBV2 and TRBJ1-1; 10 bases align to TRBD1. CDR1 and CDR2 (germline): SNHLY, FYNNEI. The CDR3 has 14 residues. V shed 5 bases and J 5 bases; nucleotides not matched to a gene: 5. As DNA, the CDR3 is TGTGCCAGCAGTTTGGACAGGGGGGGAACTGAAGCTTTCTTT. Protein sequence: CASSLDRGGTEAFF.